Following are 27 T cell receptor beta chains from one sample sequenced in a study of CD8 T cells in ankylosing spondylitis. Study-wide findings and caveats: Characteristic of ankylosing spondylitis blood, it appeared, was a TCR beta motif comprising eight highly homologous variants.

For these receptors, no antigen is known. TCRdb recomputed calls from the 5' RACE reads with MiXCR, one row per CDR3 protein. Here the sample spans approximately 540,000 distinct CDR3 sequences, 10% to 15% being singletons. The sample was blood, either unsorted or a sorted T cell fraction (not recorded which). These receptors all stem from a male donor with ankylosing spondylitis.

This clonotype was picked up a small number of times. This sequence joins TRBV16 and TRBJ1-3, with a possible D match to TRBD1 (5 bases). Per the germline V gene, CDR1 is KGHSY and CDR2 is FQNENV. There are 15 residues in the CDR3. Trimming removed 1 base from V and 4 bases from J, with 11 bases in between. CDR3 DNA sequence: TGTGCCAGCAGCCAATATCCAGGGTCCGGAAACACCATATATTTT. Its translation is CASSQYPGSGNTIYF.

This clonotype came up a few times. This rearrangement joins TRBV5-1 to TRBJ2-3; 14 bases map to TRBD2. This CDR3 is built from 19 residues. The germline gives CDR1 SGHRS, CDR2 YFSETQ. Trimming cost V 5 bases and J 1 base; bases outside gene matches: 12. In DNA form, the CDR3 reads TGCGCCAGCAGAAGTTACCCGGGACTAGCGGGAGTAGGCACAGATACGCAGTATTTT. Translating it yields CASRSYPGLAGVGTDTQYF.

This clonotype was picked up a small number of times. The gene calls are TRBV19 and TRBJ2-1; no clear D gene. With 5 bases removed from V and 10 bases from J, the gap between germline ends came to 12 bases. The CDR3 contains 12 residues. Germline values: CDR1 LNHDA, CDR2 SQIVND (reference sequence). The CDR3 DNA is TGTGCCAGTAGTCCGCCCGTCGGGGAGCAGTTCTTC. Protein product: CASSPPVGEQFF.

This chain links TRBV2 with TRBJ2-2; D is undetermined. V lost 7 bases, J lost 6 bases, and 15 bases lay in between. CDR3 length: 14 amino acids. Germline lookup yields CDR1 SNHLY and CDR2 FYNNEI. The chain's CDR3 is CASISSGPSGELFF. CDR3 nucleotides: TGTGCCAGCATCTCCTCCGGACCCTCCGGGGAGCTGTTTTTT.

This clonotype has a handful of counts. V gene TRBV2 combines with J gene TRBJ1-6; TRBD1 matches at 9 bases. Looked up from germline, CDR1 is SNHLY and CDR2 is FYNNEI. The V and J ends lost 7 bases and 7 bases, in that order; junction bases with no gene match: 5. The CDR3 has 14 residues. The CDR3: CASIPGTGNSPLHF. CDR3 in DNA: TGTGCCAGCATTCCCGGGACAGGGAATTCACCCCTCCACTTT.

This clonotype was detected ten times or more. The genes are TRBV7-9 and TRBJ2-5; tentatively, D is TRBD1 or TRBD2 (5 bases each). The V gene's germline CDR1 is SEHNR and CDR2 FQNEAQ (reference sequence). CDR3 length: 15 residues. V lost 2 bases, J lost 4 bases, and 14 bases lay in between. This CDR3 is CASSLLGELGETQYF. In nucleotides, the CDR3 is TGTGCCAGCAGCTTATTGGGGGAGTTGGGAGAGACCCAGTACTTC.

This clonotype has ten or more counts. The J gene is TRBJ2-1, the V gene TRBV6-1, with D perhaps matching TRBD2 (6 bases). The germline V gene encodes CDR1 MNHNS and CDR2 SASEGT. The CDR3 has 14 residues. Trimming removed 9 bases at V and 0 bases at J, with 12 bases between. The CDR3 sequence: CASRPGSSYNEQFF. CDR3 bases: TGTGCCAGTCGCCCCGGGAGCTCCTACAATGAGCAGTTCTTC.

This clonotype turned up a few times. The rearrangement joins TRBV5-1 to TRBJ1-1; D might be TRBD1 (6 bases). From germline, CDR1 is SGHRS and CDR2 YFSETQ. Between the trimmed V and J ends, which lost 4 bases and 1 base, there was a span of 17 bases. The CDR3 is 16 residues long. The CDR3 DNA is TGCGCCAGCAGCCAGCATTTGACAGGCGGGAACACTGAAGCTTTCTTT. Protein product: CASSQHLTGGNTEAFF.

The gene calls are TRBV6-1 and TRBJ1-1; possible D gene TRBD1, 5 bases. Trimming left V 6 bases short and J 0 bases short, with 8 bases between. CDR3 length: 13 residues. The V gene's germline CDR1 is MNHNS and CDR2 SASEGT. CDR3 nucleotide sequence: TGTGCCAGCAGACAGGAGCTGAACACTGAAGCTTTCTTT. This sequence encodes CASRQELNTEAFF.

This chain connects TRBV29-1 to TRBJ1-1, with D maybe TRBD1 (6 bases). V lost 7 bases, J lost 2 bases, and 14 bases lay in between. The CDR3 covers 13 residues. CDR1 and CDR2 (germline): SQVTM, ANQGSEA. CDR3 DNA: TGCAGCGCTAAACAGGGCGGTAACACTGAAGCTTTCTTT. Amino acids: CSAKQGGNTEAFF.

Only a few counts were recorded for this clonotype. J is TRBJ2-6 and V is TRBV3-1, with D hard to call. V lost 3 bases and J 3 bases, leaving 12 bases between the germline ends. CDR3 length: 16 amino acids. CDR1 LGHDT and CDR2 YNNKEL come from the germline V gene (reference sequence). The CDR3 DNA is TGTGCCAGCAGCCAGGCGGCTTCAGGTGGGGCCAACGTCCTGACTTTC. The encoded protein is CASSQAASGGANVLTF.

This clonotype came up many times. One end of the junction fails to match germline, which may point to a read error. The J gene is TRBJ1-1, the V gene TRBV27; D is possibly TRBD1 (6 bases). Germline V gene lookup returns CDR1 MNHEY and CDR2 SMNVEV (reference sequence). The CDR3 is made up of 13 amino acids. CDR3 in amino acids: CASSWGQNTEAFF. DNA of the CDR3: TGCGCCAGCAGCTGGGGACAGAACACTGAAGCTTTCTTT.

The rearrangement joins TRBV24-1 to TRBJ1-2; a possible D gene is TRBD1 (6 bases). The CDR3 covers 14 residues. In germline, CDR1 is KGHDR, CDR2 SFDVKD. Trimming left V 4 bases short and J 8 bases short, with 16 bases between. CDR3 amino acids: CATSEPTGTSGYTF. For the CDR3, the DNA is TGTGCCACCAGTGAGCCAACCGGGACATCGGGCTACACCTTC.

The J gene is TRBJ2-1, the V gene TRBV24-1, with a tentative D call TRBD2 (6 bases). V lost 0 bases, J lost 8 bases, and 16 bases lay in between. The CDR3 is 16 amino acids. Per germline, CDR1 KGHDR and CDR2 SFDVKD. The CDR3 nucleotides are TGTGCCACCAGTGATTTGAGGTTCGGGAGTTACGATGAGCAGTTCTTC. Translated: CATSDLRFGSYDEQFF.

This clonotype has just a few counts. The CDR3 bases are TGCAGCGTGATGACCGACATGAACACTGAAGCTTTCTTT. It is translated as CSVMTDMNTEAFF. The rearrangement uses TRBV29-1 and TRBJ1-1; D gene uncertain. The germline CDR1 and CDR2 sequences are SQVTM and ANQGSEA. The length of the CDR3 is 13 residues. Trimming took off 6 bases at V and 0 bases at J, with 11 bases between the two ends.

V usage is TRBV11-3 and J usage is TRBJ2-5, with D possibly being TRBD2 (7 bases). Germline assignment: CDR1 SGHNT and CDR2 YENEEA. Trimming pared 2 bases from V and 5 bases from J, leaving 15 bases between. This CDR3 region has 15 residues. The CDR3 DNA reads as TGTGCCAGCAGCTTATATGGGGGGGCGAGTGAGACCCAGTACTTC. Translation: CASSLYGGASETQYF.

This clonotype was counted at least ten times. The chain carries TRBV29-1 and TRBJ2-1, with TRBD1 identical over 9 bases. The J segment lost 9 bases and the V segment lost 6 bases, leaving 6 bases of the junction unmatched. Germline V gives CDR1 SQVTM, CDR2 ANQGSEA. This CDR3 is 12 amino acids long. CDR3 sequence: CSVEQGAVEQFF. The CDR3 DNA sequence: TGCAGCGTCGAACAGGGGGCTGTTGAGCAGTTCTTC.

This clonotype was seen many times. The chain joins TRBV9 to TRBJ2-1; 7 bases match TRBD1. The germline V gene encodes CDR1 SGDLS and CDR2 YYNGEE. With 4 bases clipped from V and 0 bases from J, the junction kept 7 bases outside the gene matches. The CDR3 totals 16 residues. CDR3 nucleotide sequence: TGTGCCAGCAGCCCCGGGACAGCGAGCTCCTACAATGAGCAGTTCTTC. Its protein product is CASSPGTASSYNEQFF.

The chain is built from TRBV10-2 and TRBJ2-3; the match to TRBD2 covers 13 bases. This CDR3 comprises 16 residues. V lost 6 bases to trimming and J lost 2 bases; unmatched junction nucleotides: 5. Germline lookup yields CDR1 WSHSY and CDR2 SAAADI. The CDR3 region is CASRGTSGAITDTQYF. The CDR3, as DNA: TGCGCCAGCAGGGGGACTAGCGGGGCAATCACAGATACGCAGTATTTT.

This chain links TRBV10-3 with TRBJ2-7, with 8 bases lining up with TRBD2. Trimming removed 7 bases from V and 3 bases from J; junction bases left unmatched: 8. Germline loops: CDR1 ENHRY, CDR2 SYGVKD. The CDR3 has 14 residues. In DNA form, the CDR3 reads TGTGCCATCAAGGACGGGACTAGGTTCTACGAGCAGTACTTC. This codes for CAIKDGTRFYEQYF.

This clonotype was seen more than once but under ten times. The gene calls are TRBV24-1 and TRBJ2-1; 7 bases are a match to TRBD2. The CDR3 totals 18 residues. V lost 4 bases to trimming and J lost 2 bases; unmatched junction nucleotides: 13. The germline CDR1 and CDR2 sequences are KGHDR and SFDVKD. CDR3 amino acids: CATSDRNVQRGPYNEQFF. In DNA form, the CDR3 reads TGTGCCACCAGTGACCGGAACGTTCAGCGGGGACCCTACAATGAGCAGTTCTTC.

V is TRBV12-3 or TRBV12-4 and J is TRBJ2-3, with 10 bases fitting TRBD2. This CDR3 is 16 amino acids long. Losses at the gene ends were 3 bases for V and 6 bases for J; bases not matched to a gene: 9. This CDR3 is CASSFGSSGSFDTQYF. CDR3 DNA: TGTGCCAGCAGTTTCGGGTCTAGCGGGAGCTTTGATACGCAGTATTTT.

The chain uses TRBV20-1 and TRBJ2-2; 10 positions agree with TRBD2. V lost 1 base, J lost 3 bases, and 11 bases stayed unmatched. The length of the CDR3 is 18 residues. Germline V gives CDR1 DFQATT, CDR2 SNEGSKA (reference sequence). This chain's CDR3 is CSARGLLSGRAYTGELFF. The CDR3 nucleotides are TGCAGTGCTAGAGGCCTCCTGAGCGGGAGGGCCTACACCGGGGAGCTGTTTTTT.

In DNA, the CDR3 is TGTGCCACCAGTGATTTAGATGGCTACACCTTC. Residues: CATSDLDGYTF. The chain is built from TRBV24-1 and TRBJ1-2, with D uncertain. The length of the CDR3 is 11 residues. Germline V lookup: CDR1 KGHDR, CDR2 SFDVKD. The V end was cut by 1 base, the J end by 6 bases, with 2 bases between.

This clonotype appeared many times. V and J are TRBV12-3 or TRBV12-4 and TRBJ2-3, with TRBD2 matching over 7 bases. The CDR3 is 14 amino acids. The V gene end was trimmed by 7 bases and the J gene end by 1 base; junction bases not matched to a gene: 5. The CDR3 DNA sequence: TGTGCCAGCACTCACGGGAGGCGCACAGATACGCAGTATTTT. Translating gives CASTHGRRTDTQYF.

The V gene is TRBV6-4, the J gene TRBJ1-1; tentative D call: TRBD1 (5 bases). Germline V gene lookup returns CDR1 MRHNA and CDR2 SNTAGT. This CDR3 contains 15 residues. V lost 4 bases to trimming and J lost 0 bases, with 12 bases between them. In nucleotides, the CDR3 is TGTGCCAGCAGTGTAGGAGGGGACCTGAACACTGAAGCTTTCTTT. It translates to CASSVGGDLNTEAFF.

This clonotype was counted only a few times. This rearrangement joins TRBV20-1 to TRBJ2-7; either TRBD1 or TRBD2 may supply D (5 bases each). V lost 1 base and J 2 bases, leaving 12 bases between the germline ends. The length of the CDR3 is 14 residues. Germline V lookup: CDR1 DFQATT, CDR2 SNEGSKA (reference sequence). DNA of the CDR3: TGCAGTGCTAGAGTTTGGGGGATGACCTACGAGCAGTACTTC. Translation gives CSARVWGMTYEQYF.